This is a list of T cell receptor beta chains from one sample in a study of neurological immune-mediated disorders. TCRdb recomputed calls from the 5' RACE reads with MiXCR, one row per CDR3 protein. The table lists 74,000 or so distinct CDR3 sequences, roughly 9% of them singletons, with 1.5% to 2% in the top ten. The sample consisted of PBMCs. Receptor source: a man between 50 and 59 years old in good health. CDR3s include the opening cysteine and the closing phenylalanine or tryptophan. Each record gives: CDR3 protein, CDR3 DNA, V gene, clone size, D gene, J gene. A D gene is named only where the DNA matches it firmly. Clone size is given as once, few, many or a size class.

CAWRDTGSGNTIYF,TGTGCCTGGAGAGACACAGGGTCTGGAAACACCATATATTTT,TRBV30,many,-,TRBJ1-3
CASSLDSNYGYTF,TGTGCCAGCAGCCTGGACAGTAACTATGGCTACACCTTC,TRBV7-9,many,-,TRBJ1-2
CASSLEEGWDSPLHF,TGTGCCAGCAGCTTAGAGGAGGGGTGGGATTCACCCCTCCACTTT,TRBV7-2,many,-,TRBJ1-6
CASSSLAGGFWDEQYF,TGTGCCAGCAGCTCGTTAGCGGGAGGGTTCTGGGACGAGCAGTACTTC,TRBV7-6,many,TRBD2,TRBJ2-7
CASSLGRVRPYEQYF,TGCGCCAGCAGCTTGGGTAGGGTGCGGCCCTACGAGCAGTACTTC,TRBV5-1,many,-,TRBJ2-7
CASSSYTGQEVNTIYF,TGTGCCAGCAGCTCCTACACCGGACAGGAGGTGAACACCATATATTTT,TRBV28,many,TRBD1,TRBJ1-3
CASSLQGEGTDTQYF,TGCGCCAGCAGCCTACAGGGGGAAGGTACAGATACCCAGTATTTT,TRBV5-1,once,TRBD1,TRBJ2-3
CASSPRTGGGTGELFF,TGTGCCAGCAGCCCCCGGACAGGGGGAGGGACCGGGGAGCTGTTTTTT,TRBV7-6,many,TRBD1,TRBJ2-2
CASRSASRTGELFF,TGTGCCAGCAGGTCCGCCTCTAGGACCGGGGAGCTGTTTTTT,TRBV14,many,-,TRBJ2-2
CASSLTGRLEQYF,TGTGCCAGCAGTCTCACAGGGAGGCTCGAGCAGTACTTC,TRBV6-5,many,-,TRBJ2-7